This paragraph covers one TCR beta chain sequence. The sample is drawn from a study of blood T cell repertoires in COVID-19. The germline V and J ends were trimmed by 1 base and 7 bases, with 8 bases remaining between them. The CDR3 extends over 13 amino acids. Germline V gene data show CDR1 as SGHNT and CDR2 as YENEEA. Sequencing used immunoSEQ multiplex PCR; TCRdb keeps in-frame clones, though not all of them. The data show about 180,000 clones, with around 88% seen just once and approximately 4% held by the top ten. The origin of this receptor is a woman between 25 and 40 years old with acute or convalescent COVID-19. What was sequenced was peripheral blood. This sequence joins TRBV11-3 and TRBJ2-1; D gene ambiguous. Here the CDR3 reads CASSLVYLNEQFF. DNA of the CDR3: TGTGCCAGCAGCTTAGTATACTTGAATGAGCAGTTCTTC.